The clone carrying this TCR beta chain has just a few counts. Its antigen remains unknown. This sample is part of a study of early T cells in non-severe SARS-CoV-2 infection. Study-wide context: Bulk RNA taken from unsorted whole blood was sequenced, leaving chains unpaired. Study outcomes and limitations: Private and CD4 specificities were missed by VDJdb matching, which favored anti-spike CD8 responses.

The CDR3 sequence is 13 residues long. V lost 1 base and J 3 bases, leaving 7 bases between the germline ends. Germline V lookup: CDR1 SGHKS, CDR2 YYEKEE (reference sequence). Individual cDNA molecules received unique molecular identifiers during library preparation. TCRdb re-derived calls from the 5' RACE reads in MiXCR, one entry per CDR3 protein. The sample lists 66,000 or so distinct CDR3 sequences; roughly a tenth were seen once. The specimen sequenced was whole blood. This receptor was obtained from an adult who was a healthcare worker with PCR-confirmed SARS-CoV-2 infection or an uninfected control (not recorded which). This chain uses TRBV5-5 with TRBJ2-5, with D possibly TRBD1 on 6 matching bases. This CDR3 reads CASSLPGEETQYF. The CDR3 DNA sequence: TGTGCCAGCAGCTTGCCAGGGGAAGAGACCCAGTACTTC.